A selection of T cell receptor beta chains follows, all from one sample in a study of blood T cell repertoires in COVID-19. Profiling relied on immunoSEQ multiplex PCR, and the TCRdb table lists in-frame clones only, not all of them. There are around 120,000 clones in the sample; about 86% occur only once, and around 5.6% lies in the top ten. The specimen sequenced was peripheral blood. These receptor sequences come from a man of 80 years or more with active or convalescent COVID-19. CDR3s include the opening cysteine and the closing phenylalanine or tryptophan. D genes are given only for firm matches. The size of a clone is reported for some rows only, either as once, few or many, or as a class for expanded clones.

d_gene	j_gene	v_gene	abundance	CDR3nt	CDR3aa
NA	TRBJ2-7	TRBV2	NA	TGTGCCAGCCGTTTGGACACCTTCTCCTACGAGCAGTACTTC	CASRLDTFSYEQYF
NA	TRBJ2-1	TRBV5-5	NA	TGTGCCAGCAGCAGATCCGGCAATGAGCAGTTCTTC	CASSRSGNEQFF
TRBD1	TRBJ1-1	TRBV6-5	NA	TGTGCCAGCAGTTCGCCGACAGGGGTCACTGAAGCTTTCTTT	CASSSPTGVTEAFF
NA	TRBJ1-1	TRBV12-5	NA	TGTGCTAGTGGTTTGGGCTCGTCCGGGGGTCCCGATTCTTTCTTT	CASGLGSSGGPDSFF
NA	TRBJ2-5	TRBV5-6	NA	TGTGCCAGCAGCCCAGGACTGAGCGTAGAGACCCAGTACTTC	CASSPGLSVETQYF
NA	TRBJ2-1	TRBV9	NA	TGTGCCAGCAGCCCCGGGGCGGGGTTCTACAATGAGCAGTTCTTC	CASSPGAGFYNEQFF
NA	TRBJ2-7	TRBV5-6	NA	TGTGCCAGCAGCTTGGGAGGTTCGGCCTACGAGCAGTACTTC	CASSLGGSAYEQYF
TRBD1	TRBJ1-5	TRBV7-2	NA	TGTGCCAGCAGCCCATATGGGACAGGGAATCAGCCCCAGCATTTT	CASSPYGTGNQPQHF
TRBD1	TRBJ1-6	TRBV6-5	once	TGTGCCAGCAGTTCCGGACAGGATCAGAATAATTCACCCCTCCACTTT	CASSSGQDQNNSPLHF
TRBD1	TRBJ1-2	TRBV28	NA	TGTGCCAGCACTCCGACAGGGGGCGGCTATGGCTACACCTTC	CASTPTGGGYGYTF
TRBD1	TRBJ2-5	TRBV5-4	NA	TGTGCCAGCAGCGGAACAGGGGGCACAGGAGAGACCCAGTACTTC	CASSGTGGTGETQYF
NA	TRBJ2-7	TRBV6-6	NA	TGTGCCAGCAGTTACGTGCGGGCGAGCTCCTACGAGCAGTACTTC	CASSYVRASSYEQYF
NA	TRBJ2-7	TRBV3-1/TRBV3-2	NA	TGTGCCAGCAGCCAATGGACTTGTGACTCCTACGAGCAGTACTTC	CASSQWTCDSYEQYF
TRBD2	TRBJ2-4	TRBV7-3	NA	TGTGCCAGCAGCCTTAGCGGGGGGGCAGGCAAAAACATTCAGTACTTC	CASSLSGGAGKNIQYF
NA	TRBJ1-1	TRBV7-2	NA	TGTGCCAGCAGTTGGTCAACAGTTGGGGGAGGGACTGAAGCTTTCTTT	CASSWSTVGGGTEAFF
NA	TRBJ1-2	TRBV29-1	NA	TGCAGCGTCACAGACACACTCTATGGCTACACCTTC	CSVTDTLYGYTF
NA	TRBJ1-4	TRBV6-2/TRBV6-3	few	TGTGCCAGCAGTTACGGGGGCGTCGGTGAAAAACTGTTTTTT	CASSYGGVGEKLFF
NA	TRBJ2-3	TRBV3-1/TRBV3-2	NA	TGTGCCAGCAGCCAAACGGGGGGACACACAGATACGCAGTATTTT	CASSQTGGHTDTQYF
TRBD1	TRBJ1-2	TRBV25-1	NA	TGTGCCAGCAGTCCTCCCCCGGGACAGGGAAACTATGGCTACACCTTC	CASSPPPGQGNYGYTF
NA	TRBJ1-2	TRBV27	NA	TGTGCCAGCAGTTTCACCCAGGACTATGGCTACACCTTC	CASSFTQDYGYTF
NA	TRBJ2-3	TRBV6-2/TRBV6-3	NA	TGTGCCAGCAGTTACGTGCGGGGGCGCACAGATACGCAGTATTTT	CASSYVRGRTDTQYF
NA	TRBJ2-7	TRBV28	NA	TGTGCCAGCAGTTTATCTGGGCGCGAGCAGTACTTC	CASSLSGREQYF
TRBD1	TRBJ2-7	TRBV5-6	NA	TGTGCCAGCAGCTTCGAGACAGGGAGATATGGTGGCGAGCAGTACTTC	CASSFETGRYGGEQYF
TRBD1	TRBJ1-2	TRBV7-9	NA	TGTGCCAGCTTTTCCCTCAGGGGGCTCTATGGCTACACCTTC	CASFSLRGLYGYTF
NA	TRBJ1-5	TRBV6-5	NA	TGTGCCAGCAGGCCCGGAGTAAATCAGCCCCAGCATTTT	CASRPGVNQPQHF
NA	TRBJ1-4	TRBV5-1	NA	TGCGCCAGCAGCTCCATCACAACTAATGAAAAACTGTTTTTT	CASSSITTNEKLFF
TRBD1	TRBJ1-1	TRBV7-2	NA	TGTGCCAGCAGCTGGACAGGGCCAGGGACTGAAGCTTTCTTT	CASSWTGPGTEAFF
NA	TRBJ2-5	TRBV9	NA	TGTGCCAGCAGTGTAGTAGGCGGGACCGGGGAGACCCAGTACTTC	CASSVVGGTGETQYF
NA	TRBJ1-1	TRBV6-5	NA	TGTGCCAGCACCCAGGGGCCTTACACTGAAGCTTTCTTT	CASTQGPYTEAFF
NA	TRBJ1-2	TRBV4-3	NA	TGCGCCAGCAGCCAAGGGGGCGCAGACTATGGCTACACCTTC	CASSQGGADYGYTF
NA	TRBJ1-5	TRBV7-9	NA	TGTGCCAGCAGCCCCCCAGGGAAGGATCAGCCCCAGCATTTT	CASSPPGKDQPQHF
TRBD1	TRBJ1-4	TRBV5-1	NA	TGCGCCAGCGCCATGGGACAGGGTGGCGAAAAACTGTTTTTT	CASAMGQGGEKLFF
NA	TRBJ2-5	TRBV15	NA	TGTGCCACCAGCAGAGACAGGGCCCAAGAGACCCAGTACTTC	CATSRDRAQETQYF
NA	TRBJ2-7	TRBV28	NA	TGTGCCAGCAAAACTGACAGTACCTACGAGCAGTACTTC	CASKTDSTYEQYF
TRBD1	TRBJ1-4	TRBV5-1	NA	TGCGCCAGCAGTGCTGGGACAGCTAATGAAAAACTGTTTTTT	CASSAGTANEKLFF
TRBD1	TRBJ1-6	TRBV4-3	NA	TGCGCCAGCAGCCAAGACGACAGGGATAATTCACCCCTCCACTTT	CASSQDDRDNSPLHF
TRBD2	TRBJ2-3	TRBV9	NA	TGTGCCAGCAGCGCAACTAGCGGGGGCCTAAAGACAGATACGCAGTATTTT	CASSATSGGLKTDTQYF
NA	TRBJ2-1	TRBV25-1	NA	TGTGCCAGCAGTGAACAGGGGTGGGCCTACAATGAGCAGTTCTTC	CASSEQGWAYNEQFF
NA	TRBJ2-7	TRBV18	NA	TGTGCCAGCTCACCGGACAGCGCCGAGCAGTACTTC	CASSPDSAEQYF
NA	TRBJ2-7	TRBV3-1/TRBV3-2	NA	TGTGCCAGCAGCTCTCATCAGGGGCGGCATTACGAGCAGTACTTC	CASSSHQGRHYEQYF
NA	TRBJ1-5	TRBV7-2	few	TGTGCCAGCAGCTTAGGACAGAGCAATCAGCCCCAGCATTTT	CASSLGQSNQPQHF
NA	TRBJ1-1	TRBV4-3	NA	TGCGCCAGCAGCCATGATACAGGTAACACTGAAGCTTTCTTT	CASSHDTGNTEAFF
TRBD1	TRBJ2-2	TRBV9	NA	TGTGCCAGCAGCGACCACAGGGGGCTGAACACCGGGGAGCTGTTTTTT	CASSDHRGLNTGELFF
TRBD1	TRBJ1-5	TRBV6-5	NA	TGTGCCAGCAGTTCGGACAGGTTTGGCAATCAGCCCCAGCATTTT	CASSSDRFGNQPQHF
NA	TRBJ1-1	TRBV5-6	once	TGTGCCAGCAGCTTGGCCCCAGGGGCTGAAGCTTTCTTT	CASSLAPGAEAFF